The source of this TCR beta chain is a study of blood T cell repertoires in COVID-19. The V gene's germline CDR1 is SGHRS and CDR2 YFSETQ. V lost 4 bases, J lost 6 bases, and 6 bases stayed unmatched. This CDR3 comprises 15 residues. TCRdb's table, derived via immunoSEQ multiplex PCR, lists solely in-frame clones and lacks some. The sample shows about 200,000 clones, roughly 80% of them seen only once. This receptor was taken from a woman at least 80 years old with acute or convalescent COVID-19. The rearrangement uses TRBV5-1 and TRBJ2-7; 14 bases are shared with TRBD2. Sequences were obtained from peripheral blood. The CDR3 DNA is TGCGCCAGCAGCCCGACTAGCGGGAGGGACTCCGAGCAGTACTTC. Residues: CASSPTSGRDSEQYF. The full variable domain, in which reference TRBV5-1 and TRBJ2-7 provide the parts outside the CDR3, is KAGVTQTPRYLIKTRGQQVTLSCSPISGHRSVSWYQQTPGQGLQFLFEYFSETQRNKGNFPGRFSGRQFSNSRSEMNVSTLELGDSALYLCASSPTSGRDSEQYFGPGTRLTVT.